This passage covers 21 T cell receptor beta chains from one sample sequenced in a study of cytomegalovirus exposure and HLA in healthy donors. The PCR was carried out with 60 Vbeta primers and 13 Jbeta primers. TCRdb keeps only in-frame clones here, not all; method: immunoSEQ multiplex PCR. The table has roughly 200,000 clones, 70% to 80% seen once. Sequencing used PBMCs. These receptors originate from a young woman in good health and CMV-seropositive.

V is TRBV15 and J is TRBJ2-7, with a possible D match to TRBD2 (6 bases). CDR1 and CDR2 from the germline V gene are LNHNV and YYDKDF (reference sequence). V was trimmed by 5 bases and J by 2 bases, leaving 10 bases between them. CDR3 length equals 13 residues. The CDR3 DNA reads TGTGCCACCAGCTTGACGGGGGCCTACGAGCAGTACTTC. Translation: CATSLTGAYEQYF.

The chain uses TRBV27 and TRBJ1-2; 9 positions agree with TRBD1. The CDR3 loop spans 16 amino acids. Germline V gene lookup returns CDR1 MNHEY and CDR2 SMNVEV (reference sequence). Germline trimming cut 5 bases from V and 7 bases from J; bases unmatched to any gene: 14. The CDR3 region has the DNA TGTGCCAGCAGTCCGAACCAGGGACAGGGTTCCTTTGGCTACACCTTC. It is translated as CASSPNQGQGSFGYTF.

This chain joins TRBV5-1 and TRBJ1-2; 10 bases fit TRBD1. CDR3 length equals 15 residues. Germline V gene lookup returns CDR1 SGHRS and CDR2 YFSETQ. V lost 0 bases and J lost 7; bases outside the gene matches: 6. For the CDR3, the DNA is TGCGCCAGCAGCTTGGAGACAGGGGGCGATACTGGCTACACCTTC. Its translation: CASSLETGGDTGYTF.

V is TRBV2 and J is TRBJ2-7, with D unresolved. V lost 4 bases, J lost 1 base, and 8 bases lay in between. Germline V gene data show CDR1 as SNHLY and CDR2 as FYNNEI. The CDR3 runs to 13 residues. DNA for the CDR3: TGTGCCAGCAGTGTAATCCGGTCCTACGAGCAGTACTTC. Protein sequence: CASSVIRSYEQYF.

This clone was picked up a small number of times. The chain has TRBV5-6 and TRBJ2-7; possibly TRBD2 for D (5 bases). Trimming stripped 4 bases from V and 2 bases from J, with 13 bases between. This CDR3 is 14 amino acids long. Germline V lookup: CDR1 SGHDT, CDR2 YYEEEE. The CDR3 here is CASSGGRRAYEQYF. CDR3 sequence (DNA): TGTGCCAGCAGCGGAGGACGGAGAGCCTACGAGCAGTACTTC.

The rearrangement joins TRBV19 to TRBJ1-5, with TRBD1 matching over 8 bases. CDR3 size: 15 residues. V gave up 5 bases and J gave up 2 bases; unmatched junction bases: 5. Germline V gene data show CDR1 as LNHDA and CDR2 as SQIVND (reference sequence). CDR3 protein: CASSFSTGGNQPQHF. The CDR3 DNA reads as TGTGCCAGTAGTTTCTCGACAGGGGGCAATCAGCCCCAGCATTTT.

The chain joins TRBV30 to TRBJ1-4; D possibly corresponds to TRBD1 (6 bases). From germline, CDR1 is GTSNPN and CDR2 SVGIG (reference sequence). Trimming left V 6 bases short and J 7 bases short, with 15 bases between. The CDR3 covers 13 residues. In nucleotides, the CDR3 is TGTGCCTGTTTGGGACACATGACTGAAAAACTGTTTTTT. Amino acids: CACLGHMTEKLFF.

CDR3: CASSMKQGYGYTF. The CDR3 DNA is TGTGCCAGTAGTATGAAACAGGGCTATGGCTACACCTTC. V gene TRBV19 combines with J gene TRBJ1-2; weak D call: TRBD1 (6 bases). This CDR3 contains 13 residues. The ends were cut back, 3 bases at V and 4 bases at J, with 9 bases in the middle. CDR1 is LNHDA, CDR2 SQIVND, per germline (reference sequence).

This clone was counted only a few times. Within the sample, other DNA sequences also encode this same CDR3. V is TRBV18 and J is TRBJ2-5, with D perhaps matching TRBD2 (6 bases). The CDR3 has 13 amino acids. Germline loops: CDR1 KGHSH, CDR2 LQKENI. V lost 3 bases to trimming and J lost 1 base, with 6 bases between them. CDR3 residues: CASSPGLQETQYF. CDR3 coding DNA: TGTGCCAGCTCACCGGGACTCCAAGAGACCCAGTACTTC.

V and J are TRBV11-2 and TRBJ2-7; 8 positions agree with TRBD1. The junction had 4 bases not matched to a gene; V was cut back by 2 bases and J by 4 bases. The CDR3 extends over 14 amino acids. CDR1 is SGHAT and CDR2 is FQNNGV in the germline V gene. CDR3 region: CASSLYNRGYEQYF. CDR3 in DNA: TGTGCCAGCAGCTTATACAACAGGGGGTACGAGCAGTACTTC.

There are a few counts of this clone. The V call is TRBV2, the J call TRBJ2-2, with 15 bases lining up with TRBD2. The germline gives CDR1 SNHLY, CDR2 FYNNEI. J was trimmed by 4 bases and V by 7 bases; bases with no gene match: 13. The length of the CDR3 is 19 residues. The CDR3, as DNA: TGTGCCAGCAAGCCACCCGGGACTAGCGGGGGGCTTGTCACCGGGGAGCTGTTTTTT. Translating it yields CASKPPGTSGGLVTGELFF.

This clone appeared a single time. The junction departs from germline at one end; a sequencing error may be responsible. The rearrangement uses TRBV28 and TRBJ2-6; 7 nucleotides align to TRBD1. CDR1 is MDHEN and CDR2 is SYDVKM in the germline V gene. The CDR3 spans 15 residues. The CDR3 loop reads CASNLPPDRPNVLTF. As DNA, the CDR3 is TGTGCCAGCAATTTACCACCGGACAGGCCAAACGTCCTGACTTTC.

This clone was seen once. This chain joins TRBV19 and TRBJ2-7; 8 bases agree with TRBD1. Trimming cost V 5 bases and J 5 bases; bases outside gene matches: 11. Germline CDR1 and CDR2: LNHDA and SQIVND (reference sequence). The CDR3 totals 15 residues. The CDR3 spells CASSSLPGQGHEQYF. The CDR3 nucleotides are TGTGCCAGTAGTTCCTTACCAGGACAGGGCCACGAGCAGTACTTC.

The V call is TRBV12-5, the J call TRBJ2-7; the match to TRBD2 covers 7 bases. V lost 6 bases and J lost 4; bases outside the gene matches: 0. There are 11 residues in the CDR3. Per germline, CDR1 LGHNT and CDR2 FRNRAP. CDR3 residues: CASGRGYEQYF. In nucleotides, the CDR3 is TGTGCTAGTGGGCGGGGGTACGAGCAGTACTTC.

The chain employs TRBV5-1 and TRBJ2-3, with 9 nucleotides matching TRBD2. The CDR3 sequence is 15 residues long. Germline V gene sequence: CDR1 SGHRS, CDR2 YFSETQ. Trimming removed 5 bases from V and 1 base from J; junction bases left unmatched: 5. The CDR3 region is CASSFRTSGTDTQYF. CDR3 nucleotides: TGCGCCAGCAGTTTCAGGACTAGCGGCACAGATACGCAGTATTTT.

This clone was found once. The chain is built from TRBV4-3 and TRBJ1-2; D is undetermined. This CDR3 spans 13 amino acids. V lost 3 bases to trimming and J lost 8 bases, with 13 bases between them. Germline values: CDR1 LGHNA, CDR2 YSLEER. The CDR3 nucleotides read TGCGCCAGCAGCCAGGGCCCGGGGTACGGCTACACCTTC. Protein sequence: CASSQGPGYGYTF.

The V gene is TRBV9, the J gene TRBJ2-3; tentatively, D is TRBD1 (5 bases). Trimming removed 4 bases from V and 5 bases from J, with 11 bases in between. The CDR3 is made up of 13 amino acids. Germline V gene lookup returns CDR1 SGDLS and CDR2 YYNGEE. CDR3 bases: TGTGCCAGCAGCCCAGGGCCCGGAGATACGCAGTATTTT. Translating it yields CASSPGPGDTQYF. Complete variable domain (other parts from reference TRBV9 and TRBJ2-3): DSGVTQTPKHLITATGQRVTLRCSPRSGDLSVYWYQQSLDQGLQFLIQYYNGEERAKGNILERFSAQQFPDLHSELNLSSLELGDSALYFCASSPGPGDTQYFGPGTRLTVL.

This chain links TRBV5-6 with TRBJ1-1; 7 nucleotides match TRBD1. The ends lost 2 bases at V and 1 base at J; junction bases unmatched: 8. The CDR3 loop spans 16 amino acids. The germline V gene has CDR1 SGHDT and CDR2 YYEEEE. In DNA form, the CDR3 reads TGTGCCAGCAGCTTAAGGGTGGCAGGGGGGAACACTGAAGCTTTCTTT. Its protein product is CASSLRVAGGNTEAFF. Using reference TRBV5-6 and TRBJ1-1 for the parts outside the CDR3, the full variable domain is DAGVTQSPTHLIKTRGQQVTLRCSPKSGHDTVSWYQQALGQGPQFIFQYYEEEERQRGNFPDRFSGHQFPNYSSELNVNALLLGDSALYLCASSLRVAGGNTEAFFGQGTRLTVV.

The chain links TRBV28 to TRBJ1-2, with 9 bases fitting TRBD1. From germline, CDR1 is MDHEN and CDR2 SYDVKM. The length of the CDR3 is 16 residues. With V trimmed by 4 bases and J by 2 bases, 8 bases remained unmatched. The CDR3 region has the DNA TGTGCCAGCAGTTCGTACGGGACAGGGAGGAACTATGGCTACACCTTC. This encodes CASSSYGTGRNYGYTF.

J is TRBJ1-2 and V is TRBV6-1; 8 bases line up with TRBD1. This CDR3 contains 16 residues. Germline-derived CDR1 and CDR2 are MNHNS and SASEGT. Germline trimming cut 0 bases from V and 4 bases from J; bases unmatched to any gene: 7. This CDR3 is CASSEAGQGRRYGYTF. CDR3 in DNA: TGTGCCAGCAGTGAAGCCGGACAGGGACGGCGCTATGGCTACACCTTC.

The chain has TRBV4-1 and TRBJ2-5; 10 nucleotides line up with TRBD2. The DNA matches TRBJ2-7 better at its end, which makes the J call doubtful. In germline, CDR1 is MGHRA, CDR2 YSYEKL. The CDR3 consists of 16 residues. The CDR3 spells CASSQTQREGSYEQYF. The CDR3 DNA reads as TGCGCCAGCAGCCAGACCCAGCGGGAGGGATCCTACGAGCAGTACTTC.